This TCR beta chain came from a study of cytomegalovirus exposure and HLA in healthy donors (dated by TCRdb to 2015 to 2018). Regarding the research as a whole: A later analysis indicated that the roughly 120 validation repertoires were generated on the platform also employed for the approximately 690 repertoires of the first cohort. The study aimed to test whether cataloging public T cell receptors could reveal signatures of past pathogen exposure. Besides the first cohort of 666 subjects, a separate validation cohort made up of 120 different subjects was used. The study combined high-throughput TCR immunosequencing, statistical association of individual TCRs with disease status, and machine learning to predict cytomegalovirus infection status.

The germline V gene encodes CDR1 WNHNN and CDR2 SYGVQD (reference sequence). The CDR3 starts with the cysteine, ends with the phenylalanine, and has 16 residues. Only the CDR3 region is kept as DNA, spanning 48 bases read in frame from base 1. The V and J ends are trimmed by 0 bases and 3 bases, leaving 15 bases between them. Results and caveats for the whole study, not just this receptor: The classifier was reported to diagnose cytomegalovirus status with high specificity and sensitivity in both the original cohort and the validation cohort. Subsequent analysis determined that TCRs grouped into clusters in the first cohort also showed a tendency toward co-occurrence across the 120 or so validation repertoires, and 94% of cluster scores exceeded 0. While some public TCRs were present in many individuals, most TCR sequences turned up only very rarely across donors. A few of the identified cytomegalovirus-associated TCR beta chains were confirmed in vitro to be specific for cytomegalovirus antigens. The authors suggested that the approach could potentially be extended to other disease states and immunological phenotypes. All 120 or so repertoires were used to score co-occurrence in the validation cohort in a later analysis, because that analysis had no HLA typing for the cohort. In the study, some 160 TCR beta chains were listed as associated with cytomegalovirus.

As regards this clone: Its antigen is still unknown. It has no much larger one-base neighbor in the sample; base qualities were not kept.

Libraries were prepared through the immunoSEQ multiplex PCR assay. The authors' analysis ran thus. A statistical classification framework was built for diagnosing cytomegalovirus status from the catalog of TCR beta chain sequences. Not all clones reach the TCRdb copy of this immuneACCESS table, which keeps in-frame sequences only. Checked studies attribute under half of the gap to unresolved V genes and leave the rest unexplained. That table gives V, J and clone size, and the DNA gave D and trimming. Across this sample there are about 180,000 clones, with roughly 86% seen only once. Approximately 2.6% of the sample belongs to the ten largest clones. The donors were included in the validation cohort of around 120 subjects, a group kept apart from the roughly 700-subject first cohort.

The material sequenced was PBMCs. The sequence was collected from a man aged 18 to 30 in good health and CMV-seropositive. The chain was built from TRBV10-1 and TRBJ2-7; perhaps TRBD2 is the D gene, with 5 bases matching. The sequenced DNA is TGCGCCAGCAGTGAGTCGAAGGACGGGAAGCTCTACGAGCAGTACTTC. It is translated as CASSESKDGKLYEQYF.